This TCR beta chain appears in the sequencing data of a study of blood T cell repertoires in COVID-19. The CDR3 is made up of 14 amino acids. Germline-derived CDR1 and CDR2 are LNHDA and SQIVND (reference sequence). The V end lost 5 bases, the J end lost 4 bases, and 14 bases lay between the germline ends. As processed by the authors: Nucleated cell counts were estimated from reference gene primer amplification. Measured with immunoSEQ multiplex PCR; TCRdb has only the in-frame clones, and not every one. The V and J calls and the clone size are those of that table, but D and trimming were determined from the DNA. The profile shows about 190,000 clones, 80% to 85% of them singletons. This clone is termed medium-sized.

The receptor comes from a human donor in a cohort sampled during active COVID-19. The sample taken for sequencing was peripheral blood. The chain employs TRBV19 and TRBJ1-2; the D is unclear. CDR3 bases: TGTGCCAGTAGTGTTACAACAAACCCCTATGGCTACACCTTC. Protein product: CASSVTTNPYGYTF.